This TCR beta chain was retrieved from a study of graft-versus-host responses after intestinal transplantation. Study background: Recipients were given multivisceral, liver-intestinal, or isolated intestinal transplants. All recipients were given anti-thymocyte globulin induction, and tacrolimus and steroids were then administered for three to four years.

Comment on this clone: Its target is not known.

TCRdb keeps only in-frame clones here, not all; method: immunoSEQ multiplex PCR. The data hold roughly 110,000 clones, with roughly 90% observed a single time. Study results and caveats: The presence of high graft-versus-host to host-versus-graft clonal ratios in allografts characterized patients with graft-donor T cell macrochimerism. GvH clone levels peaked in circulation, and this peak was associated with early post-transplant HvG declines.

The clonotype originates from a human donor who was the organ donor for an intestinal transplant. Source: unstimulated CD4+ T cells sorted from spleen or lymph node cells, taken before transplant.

The DNA for the CDR3 is TGTGCCTGGAGTGTACGGAATGAGCAGTTCTTC. Encoded protein: CAWSVRNEQFF. The rearrangement links TRBV30 to TRBJ2-1; D remains ambiguous. Looked up from germline, CDR1 is GTSNPN and CDR2 is SVGIG (reference sequence). Trimming shortened V by 0 bases and J by 7 bases, and 4 bases separated the two germline ends. This CDR3 is 11 amino acids long.